The entry below gives a single TCR beta chain sequence along with its context. With 1 base removed from V and 4 bases from J, the gap between germline ends came to 16 bases. The CDR3 has 16 residues. Germline V gene sequence: CDR1 SEHNR, CDR2 FQNEAQ (reference sequence). The data belong to a study of CD8+ T cells in alopecia areata. RNA, once extracted, was reverse transcribed into cDNA for use as the sequencing template. Sequencing used immunoSEQ multiplex PCR; TCRdb keeps in-frame clones, though not all of them. The data show roughly 150,000 clones, 55% seen once. Sequenced sample: CD4+ T cells sorted from blood. The genes are TRBV7-9 and TRBJ1-1; D may be TRBD1 (5 bases). This clonotype was obtained from a human donor in good health. The CDR3 DNA is TGTGCCAGCAGCTTAGGCACTAAGGGGTTTCGCACTGAAGCTTTCTTT. This gives the protein CASSLGTKGFRTEAFF. The variable domain in full, with the rest retrieved from reference TRBV7-9 and TRBJ1-1, is DTGVSQNPRHKITKRGQNVTFRCDPISEHNRLYWYRQTLGQGPEFLTYFQNEAQLEKSRLLSDRFSAERPKGSFSTLEIQRTEQGDSAMYLCASSLGTKGFRTEAFFGQGTRLTVV.